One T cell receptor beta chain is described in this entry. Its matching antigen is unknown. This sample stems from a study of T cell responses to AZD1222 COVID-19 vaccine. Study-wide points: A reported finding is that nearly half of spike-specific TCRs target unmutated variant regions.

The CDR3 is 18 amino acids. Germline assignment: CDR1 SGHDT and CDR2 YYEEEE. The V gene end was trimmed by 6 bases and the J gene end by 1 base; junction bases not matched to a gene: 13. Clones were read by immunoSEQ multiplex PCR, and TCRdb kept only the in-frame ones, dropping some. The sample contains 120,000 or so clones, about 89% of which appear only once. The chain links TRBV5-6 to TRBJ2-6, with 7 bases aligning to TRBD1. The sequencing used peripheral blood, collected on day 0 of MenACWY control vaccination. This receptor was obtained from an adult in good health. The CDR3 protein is CASTPGPGGRSGANVLTF. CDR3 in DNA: TGTGCCAGCACCCCCGGCCCAGGGGGAAGGTCTGGGGCCAACGTCCTGACTTTC.